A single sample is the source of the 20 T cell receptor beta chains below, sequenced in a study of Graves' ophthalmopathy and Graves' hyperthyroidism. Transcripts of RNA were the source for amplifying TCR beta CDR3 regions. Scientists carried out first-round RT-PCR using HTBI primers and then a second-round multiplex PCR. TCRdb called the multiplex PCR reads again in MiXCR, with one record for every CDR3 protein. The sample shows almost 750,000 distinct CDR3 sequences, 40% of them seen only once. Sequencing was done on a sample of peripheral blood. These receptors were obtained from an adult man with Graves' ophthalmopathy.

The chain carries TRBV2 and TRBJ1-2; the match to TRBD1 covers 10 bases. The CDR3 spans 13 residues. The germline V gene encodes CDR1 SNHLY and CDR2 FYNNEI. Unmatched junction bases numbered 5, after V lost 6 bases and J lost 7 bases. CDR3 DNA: TGTGCCAGCAGGCCGGGACAGGGGCCTGGCTACACCTTC. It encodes CASRPGQGPGYTF.

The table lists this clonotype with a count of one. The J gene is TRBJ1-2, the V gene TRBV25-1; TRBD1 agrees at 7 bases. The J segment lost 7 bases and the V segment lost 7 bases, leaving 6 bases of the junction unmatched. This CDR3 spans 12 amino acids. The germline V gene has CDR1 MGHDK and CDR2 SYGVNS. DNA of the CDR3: TGTGCCAGCATTACAGGGGTGAGTGGCTACACCTTC. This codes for CASITGVSGYTF.

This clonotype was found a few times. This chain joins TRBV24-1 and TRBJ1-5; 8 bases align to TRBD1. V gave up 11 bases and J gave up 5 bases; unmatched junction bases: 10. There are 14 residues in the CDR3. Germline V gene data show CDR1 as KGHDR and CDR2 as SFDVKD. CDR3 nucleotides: TGTGCCAGCCAGGACAGGGCGGGTTATCAGCCCCAGCATTTT. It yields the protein CASQDRAGYQPQHF.

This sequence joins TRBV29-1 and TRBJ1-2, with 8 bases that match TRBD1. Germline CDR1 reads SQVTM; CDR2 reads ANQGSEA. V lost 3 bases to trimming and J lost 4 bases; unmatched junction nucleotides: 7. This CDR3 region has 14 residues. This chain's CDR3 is CSVDRTGGGYGYTF. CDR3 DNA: TGCAGCGTTGACCGCACAGGGGGTGGCTATGGCTACACCTTC.

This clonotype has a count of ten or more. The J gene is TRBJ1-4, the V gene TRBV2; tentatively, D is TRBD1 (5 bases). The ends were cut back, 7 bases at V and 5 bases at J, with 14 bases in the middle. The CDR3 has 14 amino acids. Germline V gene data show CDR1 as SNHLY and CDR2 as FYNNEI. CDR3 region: CASKPGRRNEKLFF. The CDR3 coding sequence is TGTGCCAGCAAACCGGGACGAAGGAATGAAAAACTGTTTTTT.

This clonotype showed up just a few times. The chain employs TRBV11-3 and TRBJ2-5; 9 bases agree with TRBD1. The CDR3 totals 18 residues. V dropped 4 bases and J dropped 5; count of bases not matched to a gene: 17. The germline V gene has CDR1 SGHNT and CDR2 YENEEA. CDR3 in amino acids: CASSSSDRDYRGRETQYF. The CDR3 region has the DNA TGTGCCAGCAGCTCCTCTGACCGAGATTACAGGGGGCGGGAGACCCAGTACTTC.

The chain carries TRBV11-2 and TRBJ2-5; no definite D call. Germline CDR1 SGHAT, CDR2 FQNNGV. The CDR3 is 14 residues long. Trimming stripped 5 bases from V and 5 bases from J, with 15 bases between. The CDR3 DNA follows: TGTGCCAGCAGCCCCAGAAACGCCCTTGAGACCCAGTACTTC. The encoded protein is CASSPRNALETQYF. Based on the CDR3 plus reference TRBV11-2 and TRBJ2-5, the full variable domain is EAGVAQSPRYKIIEKRQSVAFWCNPISGHATLYWYQQILGQGPKLLIQFQNNGVVDDSQLPKDRFSAERLKGVDSTLKIQPAKLEDSAVYLCASSPRNALETQYFGPGTRLLVL.

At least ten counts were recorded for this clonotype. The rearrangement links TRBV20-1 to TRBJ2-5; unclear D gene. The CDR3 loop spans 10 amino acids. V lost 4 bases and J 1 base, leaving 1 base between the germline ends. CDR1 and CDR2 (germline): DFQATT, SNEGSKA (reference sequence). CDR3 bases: TGCAGTGCTACCCAAGAGACCCAGTACTTC. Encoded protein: CSATQETQYF.

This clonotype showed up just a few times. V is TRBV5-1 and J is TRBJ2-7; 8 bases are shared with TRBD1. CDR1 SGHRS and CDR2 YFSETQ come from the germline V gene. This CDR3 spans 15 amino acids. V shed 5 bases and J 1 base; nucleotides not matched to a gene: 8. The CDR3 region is CASRRQGTRSYEQYF. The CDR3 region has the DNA TGCGCCAGCAGGCGACAGGGGACCCGATCCTACGAGCAGTACTTC.

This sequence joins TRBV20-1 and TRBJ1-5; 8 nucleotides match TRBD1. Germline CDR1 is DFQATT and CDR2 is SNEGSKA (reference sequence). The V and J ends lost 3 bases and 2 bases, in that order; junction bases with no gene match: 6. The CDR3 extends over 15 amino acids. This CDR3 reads CSARTPGGGNQPQHF. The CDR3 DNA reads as TGCAGTGCTAGGACTCCAGGGGGCGGCAATCAGCCCCAGCATTTT.

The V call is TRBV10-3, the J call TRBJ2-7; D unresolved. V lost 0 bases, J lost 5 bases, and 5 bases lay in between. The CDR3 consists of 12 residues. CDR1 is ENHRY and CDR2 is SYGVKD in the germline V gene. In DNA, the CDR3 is TGTGCCATCAGTGAGTCAAGGGACGAGCAGTACTTC. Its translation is CAISESRDEQYF.

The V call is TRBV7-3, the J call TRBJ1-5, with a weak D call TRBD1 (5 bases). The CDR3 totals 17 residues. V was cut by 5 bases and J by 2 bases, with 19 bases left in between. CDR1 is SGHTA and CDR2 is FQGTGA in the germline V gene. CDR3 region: CASSHPLGEGGNQPQHF. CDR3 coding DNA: TGTGCCAGCAGCCATCCTCTGGGGGAGGGCGGCAATCAGCCCCAGCATTTT.

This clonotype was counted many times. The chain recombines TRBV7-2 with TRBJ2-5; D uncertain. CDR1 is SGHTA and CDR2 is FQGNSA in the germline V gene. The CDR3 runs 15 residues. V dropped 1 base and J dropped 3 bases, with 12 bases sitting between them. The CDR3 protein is CASSLVYGQKETQYF. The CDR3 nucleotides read TGTGCCAGCAGCTTAGTTTACGGGCAGAAAGAGACCCAGTACTTC.

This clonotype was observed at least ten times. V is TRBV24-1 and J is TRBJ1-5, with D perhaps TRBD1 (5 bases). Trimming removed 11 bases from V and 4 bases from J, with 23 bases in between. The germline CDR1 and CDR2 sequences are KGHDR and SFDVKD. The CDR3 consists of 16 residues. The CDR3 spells CASTHPGPDGNQPQHF. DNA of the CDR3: TGTGCCAGCACCCACCCGGGGCCCGACGGGAATCAGCCCCAGCATTTT.

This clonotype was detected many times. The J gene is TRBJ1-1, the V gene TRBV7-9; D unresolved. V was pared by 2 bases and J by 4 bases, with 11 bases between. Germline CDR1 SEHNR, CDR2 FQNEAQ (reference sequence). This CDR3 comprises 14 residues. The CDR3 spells CASSLPTVPTEAFF. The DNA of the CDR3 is TGTGCCAGCAGCTTACCGACGGTGCCCACTGAAGCTTTCTTT.

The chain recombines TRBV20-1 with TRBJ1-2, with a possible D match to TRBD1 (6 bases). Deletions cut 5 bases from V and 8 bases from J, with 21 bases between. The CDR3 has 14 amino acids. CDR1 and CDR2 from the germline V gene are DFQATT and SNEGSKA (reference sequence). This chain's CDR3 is CSAADSYKGDGYTF. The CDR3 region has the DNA TGCAGTGCTGCGGACAGCTACAAAGGCGACGGCTACACCTTC.

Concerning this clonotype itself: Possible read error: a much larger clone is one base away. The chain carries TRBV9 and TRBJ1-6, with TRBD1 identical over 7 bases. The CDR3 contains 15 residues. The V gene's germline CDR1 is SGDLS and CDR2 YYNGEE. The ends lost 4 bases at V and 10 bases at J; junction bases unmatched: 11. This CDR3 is CASSPDRVGKSPLHF. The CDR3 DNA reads TGTGCCAGCAGCCCCGACAGGGTGGGAAAATCACCCCTCCACTTT.

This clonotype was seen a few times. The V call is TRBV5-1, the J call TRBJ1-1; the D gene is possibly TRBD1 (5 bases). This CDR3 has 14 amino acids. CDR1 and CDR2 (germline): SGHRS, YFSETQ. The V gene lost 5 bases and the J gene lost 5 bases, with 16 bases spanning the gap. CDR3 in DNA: TGCGCCAGCAGGTCCGGGGCCGTGGAAACTGAAGCTTTCTTT. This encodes CASRSGAVETEAFF.

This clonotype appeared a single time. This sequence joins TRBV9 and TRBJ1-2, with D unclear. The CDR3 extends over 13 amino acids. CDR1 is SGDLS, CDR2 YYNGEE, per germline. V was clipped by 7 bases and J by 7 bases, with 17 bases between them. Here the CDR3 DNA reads TGTGCCAGCTCACCACGAGAGGAATCTGGCTACACCTTC. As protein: CASSPREESGYTF.

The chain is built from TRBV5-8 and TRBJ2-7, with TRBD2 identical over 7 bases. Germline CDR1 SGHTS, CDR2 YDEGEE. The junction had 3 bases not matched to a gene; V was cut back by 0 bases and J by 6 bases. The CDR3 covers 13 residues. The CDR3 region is CASSLERGSEQYF. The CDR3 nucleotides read TGTGCCAGCAGCTTGGAGCGGGGTAGCGAGCAGTACTTC.